The 2 T cell receptor beta chains below all came from one sample that was sequenced in a study of blood T cell repertoires in COVID-19 (dated by TCRdb to 2018 to 2021). The method behind the library was the immunoSEQ multiplex PCR assay. TCRdb mirrors the immuneACCESS table, restricted to in-frame sequences. Some clones are absent from its copies; in checked studies, under half trace to an unresolved V gene, and the reason for the others is unknown. This sample comprises 150,000 to 200,000 clones, roughly 84% of them detected only once. Roughly 15% of the sample comes from the top ten. The sample was PBMCs or T cells enriched from blood (not recorded which). The receptors originated from a man aged 45-65 years who had recovered from COVID-19.

The V and J genes are TRBV6-6 and TRBJ2-5; 8 nucleotides align to TRBD2. CDR3 length: 15 residues. Germline assignment: CDR1 MNHNY and CDR2 SVGAGI (reference sequence). With V trimmed by 5 bases and J by 2 bases, 7 bases remained unmatched. The CDR3 region has the DNA TGTGCCAGCAGTCAACTAAAGCGGGAGCAAGAGACCCAGTACTTC. This gives the protein CASSQLKREQETQYF.

The V gene is TRBV10-2, the J gene TRBJ2-5, with D maybe TRBD2 (5 bases). Germline values: CDR1 WSHSY, CDR2 SAAADI. Trimming removed 6 bases at V and 1 base at J, with 9 bases between. The CDR3 contains 13 residues. The DNA of the CDR3 is TGCGCCAGCAGATCGGGGTTCCAAGAGACCCAGTACTTC. Translation gives CASRSGFQETQYF.